Listed here is a single TCR beta chain. Its specificity is not known. The junction departs from the called germline gene at one end, perhaps through a read error. CDR3-region Arm-PCR and iRepertoire HTBI primers produced the TCR beta libraries. TCRdb reanalysed the multiplex PCR reads using MiXCR and keeps one entry per CDR3 protein. The sample contains 300,000 to 350,000 distinct CDR3 sequences, around a fifth of which appear only once. This sample stems from a study of regulatory T cells in long-lasting Graves disease. The CDR3 is 13 residues long. The germline CDR1 and CDR2 sequences are LNHDA and SQIVND (reference sequence). Sample time point: persistent/refractory GD, antithyroid drugs over 5 years with positive TRAb. PBMCs were the source of the RNA used for TCR sequencing. General study points: Persistent disease preferred TRBV28, TRBJ1-2 and TRBJ2-5. Comparison showed that persistent patients shared more public clonotypes (about 3,000) than new patients (over 950).

The chain is built from TRBV19 and TRBJ1-1, with a weak D call TRBD1 (5 bases). The source was peripheral blood mononuclear cells (PBMCs), collected when the disease was refractory, from a patient treated with antithyroid drugs. This sequence was found in a female donor with Graves disease. CDR3 sequence (DNA): TGTGCCAGTAGCCGACAGATGAACACTGGAGCTTTCTTT. Translating gives CASSRQMNTGAFF.